These 2 T cell receptor beta chains were sequenced from one sample in a study of tumor-infiltrating lymphocytes in localized non-small cell lung cancer. Clones were read by immunoSEQ multiplex PCR, and TCRdb kept only the in-frame ones, dropping some. In the table there are about 16,000 clones, approximately 79% of which are singletons. The sample taken for sequencing was lung tumor tissue. The origin of the receptors is a human donor with non-small cell lung cancer.

The chain links TRBV29-1 to TRBJ1-3; possible D gene TRBD1, 6 bases. CDR1 is SQVTM and CDR2 is ANQGSEA in the germline V gene. With 7 bases removed from V and 1 base from J, the gap between germline ends came to 11 bases. This CDR3 is built from 13 residues. The CDR3 sequence is CSARGGSGNTIYF. DNA for the CDR3: TGCAGCGCCAGGGGAGGGTCTGGAAACACCATATATTTT.

The V and J genes are TRBV4-2 and TRBJ2-5, with D maybe TRBD2 (6 bases). Between the trimmed V and J ends, which lost 0 bases and 5 bases, there was a span of 13 bases. CDR3 size: 15 residues. CDR1 and CDR2 (germline): LGHNA, YNFKEQ. The CDR3 region is CASSQDIAAGETQYF. Here the CDR3 DNA reads TGTGCCAGCAGCCAAGATATCGCGGCGGGGGAGACCCAGTACTTC.